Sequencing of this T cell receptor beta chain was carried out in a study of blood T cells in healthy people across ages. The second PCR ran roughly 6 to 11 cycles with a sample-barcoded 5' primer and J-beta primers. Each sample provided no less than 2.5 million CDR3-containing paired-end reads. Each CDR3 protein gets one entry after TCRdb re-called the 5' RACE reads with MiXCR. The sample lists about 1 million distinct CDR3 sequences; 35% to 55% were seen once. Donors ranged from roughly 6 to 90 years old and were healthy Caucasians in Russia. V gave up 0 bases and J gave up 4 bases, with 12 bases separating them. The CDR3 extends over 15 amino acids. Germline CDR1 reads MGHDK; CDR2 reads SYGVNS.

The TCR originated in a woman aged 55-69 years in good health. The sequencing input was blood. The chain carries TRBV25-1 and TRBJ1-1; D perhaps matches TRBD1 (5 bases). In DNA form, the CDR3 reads TGTGCCAGCAGTGAATATGAGGGGTTCGGCACTGAAGCTTTCTTT. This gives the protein CASSEYEGFGTEAFF. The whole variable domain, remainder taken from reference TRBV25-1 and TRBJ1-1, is EADIYQTPRYLVIGTGKKITLECSQTMGHDKMYWYQQDPGMELHLIHYSYGVNSTEKGDLSSESTVSRIRTEHFPLTLESARPSHTSQYLCASSEYEGFGTEAFFGQGTRLTVV.